These T cell receptor beta chains were read from a single sample in a study of neoadjuvant anti-PD-1 for oral cavity cancer. Using immunoSEQ multiplex PCR, the repertoire was profiled, and TCRdb retains in-frame clones only, with some absent. The table shows around 13,000 clones, with roughly four fifths occurring only once. Here the sequenced sample was PBMCs, taken after nivolumab (anti-PD-1) treatment. The receptor source for this set is a person between 40 and 85 years old with oral cavity squamous cell carcinoma. The CDR3 runs from the conserved cysteine through the conserved F or W. The D gene is left open where the match is weak. The size of a clone is reported for some rows only, either as once, few or many, or as a class for expanded clones.

j_call,d_call,clone_size,v_call,cdr3_aa,cdr3_nt
TRBJ2-6,-,once,TRBV2,CASMRGGSGANVLTF,TGTGCCAGCATGAGGGGGGGTTCTGGGGCCAACGTCCTGACTTTC
TRBJ2-1,TRBD1,-,TRBV5-6,CASSLEKGALYNEQFF,TGTGCCAGCAGCTTGGAAAAGGGGGCGTTGTACAATGAGCAGTTCTTC
TRBJ2-1,TRBD2,-,TRBV28,CASSWSIFRGGWDNEQFF,TGTGCCAGCAGTTGGAGTATCTTTCGGGGGGGATGGGACAATGAGCAGTTCTTC
TRBJ1-2,-,-,TRBV10-3,CAISTGTGGRSYGYTF,TGTGCCATCAGTACCGGGACGGGAGGTCGGAGCTATGGCTACACCTTC
TRBJ1-1,-,-,TRBV7-9,CASSWGTENTEAFF,TGTGCCAGCAGCTGGGGGACGGAGAACACTGAAGCTTTCTTT
TRBJ1-2,TRBD1,-,TRBV6-6,CASSYGQGAIGYTF,TGTGCCAGCAGTTACGGACAGGGGGCGATTGGCTACACCTTC
TRBJ2-2,-,-,TRBV7-9,CASSSDSNTGELFF,TGTGCCAGCAGCTCGGACAGTAACACCGGGGAGCTGTTTTTT
TRBJ2-6,-,-,TRBV6-6,CASSTGSGANVLTF,TGTGCCAGCAGTACAGGGTCTGGGGCCAACGTCCTGACTTTC
TRBJ2-5,TRBD2,-,TRBV4-2,CASSPMTSGDQETQYF,TGTGCCAGCAGCCCTATGACTAGCGGGGATCAAGAGACCCAGTACTTC
TRBJ1-2,-,-,TRBV7-9,CASSATGLPF,TGTGCCAGCAGCGCGACAGGCCTCCCCTTC
TRBJ2-1,TRBD1,-,TRBV7-8,CASRKQGALNNEQFF,TGTGCCAGCAGGAAACAGGGGGCGTTAAACAATGAGCAGTTCTTC
TRBJ2-7,-,-,TRBV6-5,CASSKGPTLEQYF,TGTGCCAGCAGCAAGGGACCCACCCTCGAGCAGTACTTC
TRBJ2-3,TRBD2,few,TRBV10-1,CASSQREGGADTQYF,TGCGCCAGCAGTCAGCGGGAGGGTGGAGCAGATACGCAGTATTTT
TRBJ1-3,-,-,TRBV19,CASSIAPSSSGNTIYF,TGTGCCAGTAGTATAGCCCCCAGCAGCTCTGGAAACACCATATATTTT
TRBJ1-2,TRBD1,-,TRBV7-9,CASSPLGQGPRYGYTF,TGTGCCAGCAGCCCCTTAGGACAGGGTCCTCGGTATGGCTACACCTTC
TRBJ2-2,TRBD2,-,TRBV4-2,CASSQEVIAGPPNTGELFF,TGTGCCAGCAGCCAAGAGGTAATAGCGGGGCCCCCGAACACCGGGGAGCTGTTTTTT
TRBJ2-3,-,-,TRBV6-6,CAITSHPASDTQYF,TGTGCCATCACCTCTCACCCCGCCTCAGATACGCAGTATTTT
TRBJ1-5,-,-,TRBV7-9,CASSLAGGSNQPQHF,TGTGCCAGCAGCTTAGCAGGAGGGAGCAATCAGCCCCAGCATTTT
TRBJ2-1,-,-,TRBV5-1,CASSRSGLSNNEQFF,TGCGCCAGCAGCCGTAGCGGACTCTCGAACAATGAGCAGTTCTTC
TRBJ1-2,-,-,TRBV11-2,CASSSRSSYGYTF,TGTGCCAGCAGCTCCCGCAGCAGCTATGGCTACACCTTC
TRBJ2-3,-,-,TRBV6-5,CASSYSRRDTQYF,TGTGCCAGCAGTTACTCGAGAAGGGATACGCAGTATTTT
TRBJ2-2,-,-,TRBV14,CASRPEGSVYLGELFF,TGTGCCAGCCGCCCCGAAGGTAGCGTTTATCTCGGGGAGCTGTTTTTT
TRBJ1-2,TRBD1,-,TRBV15,CATSRALTGIEDYGYTF,TGTGCCACCAGCAGAGCCTTGACAGGGATCGAGGACTATGGCTACACCTTC
TRBJ2-3,TRBD2,-,TRBV7-9,CASSSLTSGGGDTQYF,TGTGCCAGCAGCTCCCTGACTAGCGGGGGCGGAGATACGCAGTATTTT
TRBJ2-1,TRBD2,-,TRBV10-1,CASSGGTSGSSSYNEQFF,TGCGCCAGCAGTGGTGGGACTAGCGGGAGTAGCTCCTACAATGAGCAGTTCTTC
TRBJ2-7,-,-,TRBV15,CATSRRNLANSYEQYF,TGTGCCACCAGCAGAAGAAACCTAGCGAACTCCTACGAGCAGTACTTC
TRBJ2-7,-,once,TRBV27,CASSPGYEQYF,TGTGCCAGCAGTCCGGGGTACGAGCAGTACTTC
TRBJ2-5,-,-,TRBV2,CASRINRGGETQYF,TGTGCCAGCAGAATAAACAGGGGGGGAGAGACCCAGTACTTC
TRBJ2-7,TRBD2,once,TRBV6-1,CASTSGSSYEQYF,TGTGCCAGTACTAGCGGGAGTTCCTACGAGCAGTACTTC
TRBJ1-2,-,-,TRBV28,CASSLSRYGYTF,TGTGCCAGCAGTTTATCTCGGTATGGCTACACCTTC
TRBJ1-4,-,-,TRBV30,CAWSPKNEKLFF,TGTGCCTGGAGTCCGAAGAATGAAAAACTGTTTTTT
TRBJ2-7,-,-,TRBV28,CASTRRGARYEQYF,TGTGCCAGCACCCGAAGGGGGGCGCGCTACGAGCAGTACTTC
TRBJ1-4,TRBD1,-,TRBV7-9,CASSLRVDRVGEKLFF,TGTGCCAGCAGCTTAAGGGTGGACAGGGTAGGAGAAAAACTGTTTTTT
TRBJ2-5,-,-,TRBV7-2,CASSLFRGGQYF,TGTGCCAGCAGCTTGTTCAGGGGAGGCCAGTACTTC
TRBJ2-1,TRBD2,medium-sized,TRBV29-1,CSVEGLADDYNEQFF,TGCAGCGTTGAAGGGCTAGCGGACGACTACAATGAGCAGTTCTTC
TRBJ1-1,-,-,TRBV7-9,CASSSFTGRQRDTEAFF,TGTGCCAGCAGCTCATTTACGGGCCGACAGCGGGACACTGAAGCTTTCTTT
TRBJ1-1,-,-,TRBV28,CASSSNEASRGANTEAFF,TGTGCCAGCAGTTCAAACGAAGCCTCCCGGGGGGCCAATACTGAAGCTTTCTTT
TRBJ2-2,TRBD2,-,TRBV5-1,CASSLAGLAGVIGELFF,TGCGCCAGCAGCTTGGCCGGGCTAGCGGGAGTTATTGGGGAGCTGTTTTTT
TRBJ2-3,-,-,TRBV6-1,CASAWGPDTQYF,TGTGCCAGCGCGTGGGGGCCAGATACGCAGTATTTT
TRBJ1-1,TRBD1,few,TRBV7-8,CASSSWAGGSTEAFF,TGTGCCAGCAGCTCCTGGGCAGGGGGGAGCACTGAAGCTTTCTTT
TRBJ2-5,TRBD2,few,TRBV15,CATSRDHIGTSGMETQYF,TGTGCCACCAGCAGAGATCATATTGGGACTAGCGGGATGGAGACCCAGTACTTC
TRBJ2-7,TRBD1,-,TRBV11-2,CASSPQTGTGYEQYF,TGTGCCAGCAGCCCCCAGACAGGGACAGGCTACGAGCAGTACTTC
TRBJ1-4,-,once,TRBV5-5,CASSPRSSDMVWKLFF,TGTGCCAGCAGCCCCCGAAGTTCTGATATGGTTTGGAAACTGTTTTTT
TRBJ1-2,-,few,TRBV5-1,CASSTDRPLYGYTF,TGCGCCAGCAGCACCGACAGACCCCTCTATGGCTACACCTTC
TRBJ2-1,-,-,TRBV6-6,CASSVGHLRVKGEQFF,TGTGCCAGCAGCGTAGGACATCTGAGGGTGAAGGGTGAGCAGTTCTTC
TRBJ2-3,TRBD2,-,TRBV27,CASKPLGTSGKRGADTQYF,TGTGCCAGCAAACCACTAGGGACTAGCGGAAAGAGAGGTGCAGATACGCAGTATTTT
TRBJ2-6,-,-,TRBV5-1,CASSFVQSSSGANVLTF,TGCGCCAGCAGCTTCGTACAGAGTAGCTCTGGGGCCAACGTCCTGACTTTC
TRBJ2-5,TRBD2,-,TRBV10-3,CAISERGGVGETQYF,TGTGCCATCAGTGAACGGGGGGGGGTCGGAGAGACCCAGTACTTC
TRBJ1-3,-,-,TRBV7-9,CASSPLEVGNTIYF,TGTGCCAGCAGCCCGCTAGAGGTCGGAAACACCATATATTTT
TRBJ1-1,-,-,TRBV18,CASSPLQINTEAFF,TGTGCCAGCTCACCACTACAGATTAACACTGAAGCTTTCTTT
TRBJ2-3,-,-,TRBV28,CASTPGLGTDTQYF,TGTGCCAGCACCCCAGGTTTAGGGACAGATACGCAGTATTTT
TRBJ1-6,-,-,TRBV2,CASSLGERALHF,TGTGCCAGCAGCTTGGGGGAGAGGGCCCTCCACTTT
TRBJ2-7,TRBD2,-,TRBV4-1,CASSLRLAGLYEQYF,TGCGCCAGCAGCCTAAGACTAGCGGGCCTCTACGAGCAGTACTTC
TRBJ2-3,TRBD1,-,TRBV5-1,CASSGTGVTDTQYF,TGCGCCAGCAGCGGGACAGGGGTCACAGATACGCAGTATTTT
TRBJ1-1,TRBD1,-,TRBV28,CASSFRVGQVLTEAFF,TGTGCCAGCAGTTTTAGGGTTGGACAGGTGCTCACTGAAGCTTTCTTT